The following is a T cell receptor (beta chain) sequence with its context. The antigen remains undetermined. This specimen comes from a study of post-analysis software for immune sequencing data. Overall study: Some patients lacked subtype; others had relapsing-remitting, secondary progressive or progressive-relapsing disease.

Sequencing libraries made from TCR beta cDNA carried unique molecular identifiers. Input amounts of roughly 0.85 to 10 million T cells were used. These gave 500,000 or so cDNA molecules, so each molecule approximated one T cell. MiXCR was run by TCRdb on the PCR reads, yielding one entry per CDR3 protein. The sample yields around 500,000 distinct CDR3 sequences, 30% to 40% seen once. Study-wide results and limits: Under the F measure, samples that were prepared in one batch clustered strongly together. The normalized Chao1 diversity of multiple sclerosis patients was significantly lower than that of controls. Controls showed lower frequencies than patients for a handful of TRBV segments, and TRBV5-6, TRBV5-1 and TRBV20-1 were among these.

The CDR3 is made up of 12 amino acids. In germline, CDR1 is KGHDR, CDR2 SFDVKD. Trimming shortened V by 2 bases and J by 3 bases, and 3 bases separated the two germline ends. This TCR was recovered from a girl aged 2-17 years with multiple sclerosis. This chain joins TRBV24-1 and TRBJ2-5, with unresolved D. The sample comprised blood. Here the CDR3 DNA reads TGTGCCACCAGTGATTACGAAGAGACCCAGTACTTC. This translates into CATSDYEETQYF.